These 10 T cell receptor beta chains came from one sample sequenced in a study of T cell repertoires in cytomegalovirus infection. MiXCR, run by TCRdb on the reads, gives a single entry per CDR3 protein. This sample has some 700,000 distinct CDR3 sequences, with 35% to 45% found just once. Material for sequencing was PBMCs. The receptor source for this set is a human donor in good health (CMV status not recorded). Some clones in this sample may be carry-over from other donors' samples.

This clonotype was picked up many times. This sequence joins TRBV7-2 and TRBJ2-3; 11 nucleotides align to TRBD2. In germline, CDR1 is SGHTA, CDR2 FQGNSA. With V trimmed by 4 bases and J by 10 bases, 10 bases remained unmatched. The CDR3 length is 15 residues. The CDR3 nucleotides read TGTGCCAGCAGCTCCAGACTAGCGGGAAGCCGGCCGCAGTATTTT. This gives the protein CASSSRLAGSRPQYF. Based on the CDR3 plus reference TRBV7-2 and TRBJ2-3, the full variable domain is GAGVSQSPSNKVTEKGKDVELRCDPISGHTALYWYRQSLGQGLEFLIYFQGNSAPDKSGLPSDRFSAERTGGSVSTLTIQRTQQEDSAVYLCASSSRLAGSRPQYFGPGTRLTVL.

This chain links TRBV7-2 with TRBJ1-5, with a tentative D call TRBD1 (5 bases). This CDR3 has 15 amino acids. Trimming pared 1 base from V and 1 base from J, leaving 8 bases between. Germline CDR1 is SGHTA and CDR2 is FQGNSA. CDR3 sequence reads: CASSLVKGSNQPQHF. The CDR3, as DNA: TGTGCCAGCAGCTTAGTGAAGGGGAGCAATCAGCCCCAGCATTTT.

This clonotype was seen ten or more times. V is TRBV7-2 and J is TRBJ2-1; 9 bases line up with TRBD2. The germline gives CDR1 SGHTA, CDR2 FQGNSA. The CDR3 sequence is 17 residues long. V gave up 1 base and J gave up 7 bases; unmatched junction bases: 11. Here the CDR3 reads CASSLENSGRVGNEQFF. The CDR3 DNA follows: TGTGCCAGCAGCTTAGAAAATAGCGGGAGAGTGGGGAATGAGCAGTTCTTC.

CDR3 sequence (DNA): TGTGCCAGTAGTATTGAATTAGGCGGGGGGAGCTCCTACAATGAGCAGTTCTTC. It encodes CASSIELGGGSSYNEQFF. V and J are TRBV19 and TRBJ2-1; 8 positions match TRBD2. The CDR3 contains 18 residues. Germline lookup yields CDR1 LNHDA and CDR2 SQIVND (reference sequence). V dropped 3 bases and J dropped 0; count of bases not matched to a gene: 10.

The genes are TRBV14 and TRBJ1-2; 10 nucleotides align to TRBD1. Unmatched junction bases numbered 4, after V lost 2 bases and J lost 4 bases. In germline, CDR1 is SGHDN, CDR2 FVKESK. The CDR3 contains 15 residues. The CDR3 sequence is CASSQRQGAGYGYTF. As DNA, the CDR3 is TGTGCCAGCAGCCAAAGACAGGGGGCAGGCTATGGCTACACCTTC.

This chain joins TRBV19 and TRBJ2-3, with D perhaps TRBD2 (5 bases). The V gene lost 3 bases and the J gene lost 2 bases, with 15 bases spanning the gap. Germline loops: CDR1 LNHDA, CDR2 SQIVND (reference sequence). The CDR3 covers 16 residues. The CDR3 bases are TGTGCCAGTAGTATCGGTCCACTTCGGGACACAGATACGCAGTATTTT. Residues: CASSIGPLRDTDTQYF.

V is TRBV5-1 and J is TRBJ1-4; D gene uncertain. Trimming stripped 0 bases from V and 4 bases from J, with 10 bases between. Germline CDR1 reads SGHRS; CDR2 reads YFSETQ. The CDR3 covers 15 residues. CDR3 DNA: TGCGCCAGCAGCTTGGGAGGGCCCCGTAATGAAAAACTGTTTTTT. This codes for CASSLGGPRNEKLFF.

The V and J genes are TRBV12-3 or TRBV12-4 and TRBJ1-1; D is possibly TRBD1 (5 bases). The V gene lost 4 bases and the J gene lost 8 bases, with 11 bases spanning the gap. This CDR3 has 12 amino acids. The chain's CDR3 is CASSSRVSEAFF. CDR3 bases: TGTGCCAGCAGTTCCAGGGTTTCGGAAGCTTTCTTT.

This clonotype was seen at least ten times. This chain links TRBV20-1 with TRBJ2-7, with 11 bases lining up with TRBD1. With V trimmed by 6 bases and J by 7 bases, 14 bases remained unmatched. This CDR3 is 15 amino acids long. Per germline, CDR1 DFQATT and CDR2 SNEGSKA (reference sequence). Written as DNA, the CDR3 is TGCAGTGCCCCGGGACAGGGGGTCGGGCGACGAGAGCAGTACTTC. It is translated as CSAPGQGVGRREQYF.

This clonotype came up many times. This rearrangement joins TRBV7-2 to TRBJ2-1, with TRBD1 as a possible D gene (5 bases). Germline CDR1 reads SGHTA; CDR2 reads FQGNSA. The CDR3 is 12 amino acids. Trimming stripped 7 bases from V and 8 bases from J, with 12 bases between. CDR3 DNA sequence: TGTGCCAGCACCCCTCAGGGTCATGAGCAGTTCTTC. Protein product: CASTPQGHEQFF.